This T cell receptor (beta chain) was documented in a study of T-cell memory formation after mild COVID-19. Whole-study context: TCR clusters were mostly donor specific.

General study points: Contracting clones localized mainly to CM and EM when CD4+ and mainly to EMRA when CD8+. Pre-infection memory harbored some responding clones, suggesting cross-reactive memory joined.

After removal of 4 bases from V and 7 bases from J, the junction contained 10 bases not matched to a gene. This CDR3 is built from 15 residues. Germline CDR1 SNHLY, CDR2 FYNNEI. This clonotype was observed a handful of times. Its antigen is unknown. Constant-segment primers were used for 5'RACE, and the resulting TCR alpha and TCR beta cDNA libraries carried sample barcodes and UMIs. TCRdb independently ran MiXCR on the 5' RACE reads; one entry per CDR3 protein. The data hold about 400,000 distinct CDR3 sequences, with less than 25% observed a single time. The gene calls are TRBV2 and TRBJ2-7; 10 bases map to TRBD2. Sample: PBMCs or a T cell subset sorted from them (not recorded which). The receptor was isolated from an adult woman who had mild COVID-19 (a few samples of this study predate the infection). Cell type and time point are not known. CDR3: CASSVGAGGPQEQYF. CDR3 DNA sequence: TGTGCCAGCAGTGTGGGAGCGGGAGGGCCTCAAGAGCAGTACTTC. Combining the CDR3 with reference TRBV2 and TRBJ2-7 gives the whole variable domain EPEVTQTPSHQVTQMGQEVILRCVPISNHLYFYWYRQILGQKVEFLVSFYNNEISEKSEIFDDQFSVERPDGSNFTLKIRSTKLEDSAMYFCASSVGAGGPQEQYFGPGTRLTVT.